This T cell receptor beta chain is drawn from a study of blood T cell repertoires in COVID-19. Across the study: Acute-phase and convalescent COVID-19 samples originated in the United States, Italy and Spain. T cells, B-cell-depleted T cells, or PBMCs supplied cDNA or gDNA.

Original methodology: Estimation of nucleated cell counts was performed using reference gene primer amplification. Method: immunoSEQ multiplex PCR; TCRdb's copy keeps in-frame clones and lacks some. That table gives V, J and clone size, and the DNA gave D and trimming. The table lists 250,000 to 350,000 clones, around 89% of them singletons. The CDR3 loop spans 15 amino acids. Germline V CDR1 and CDR2: MGHRA, YSYEKL. V was pared by 0 bases and J by 7 bases, with 12 bases between. Specimen: peripheral blood. The genes are TRBV4-1 and TRBJ1-4; the D is unclear. The receptor was isolated from a man aged 18 to 30 who had recovered from COVID-19. The DNA for the CDR3 is TGCGCCAGCAGCCAAGATCCGGGCGGAGGTGAAAAACTGTTTTTT. Translated: CASSQDPGGGEKLFF.